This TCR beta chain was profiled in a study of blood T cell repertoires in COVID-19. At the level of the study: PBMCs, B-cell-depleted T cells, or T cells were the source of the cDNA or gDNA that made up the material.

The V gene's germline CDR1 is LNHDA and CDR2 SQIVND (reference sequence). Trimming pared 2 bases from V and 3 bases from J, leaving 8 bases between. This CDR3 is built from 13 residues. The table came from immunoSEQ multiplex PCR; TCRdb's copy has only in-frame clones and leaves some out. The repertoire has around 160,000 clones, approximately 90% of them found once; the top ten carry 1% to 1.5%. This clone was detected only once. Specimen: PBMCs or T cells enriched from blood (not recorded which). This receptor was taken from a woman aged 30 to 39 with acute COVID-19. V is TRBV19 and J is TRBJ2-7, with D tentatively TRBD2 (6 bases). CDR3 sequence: CASSITGLYEQYF. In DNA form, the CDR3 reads TGTGCCAGTAGTATAACGGGACTCTACGAGCAGTACTTC.